The clone carrying this TCR beta chain was seen at least ten times. Libraries were prepared by immunoSEQ multiplex PCR; TCRdb keeps only in-frame clonotypes and omits some of them. There are fewer than 85,000 clones in the sample; under 80% occur only once, and about a fifth lies in the top ten. These data come from a study of blood T cell repertoires in COVID-19. V trimming: 0 bases; J trimming: 0 bases; junction bases outside the gene matches: 6. CDR3 length equals 17 residues. The germline gives CDR1 SGDLS, CDR2 YYNGEE. The chain links TRBV9 to TRBJ1-3, with TRBD1 matching 7 bases. The sequenced material came from peripheral blood. The TCR originated in a woman of 80 years or more with active or convalescent COVID-19. CDR3 region: CASSVELGDSSGNTIYF. For the CDR3, the DNA is TGTGCCAGCAGCGTAGAGCTAGGGGACAGCTCTGGAAACACCATATATTTT.